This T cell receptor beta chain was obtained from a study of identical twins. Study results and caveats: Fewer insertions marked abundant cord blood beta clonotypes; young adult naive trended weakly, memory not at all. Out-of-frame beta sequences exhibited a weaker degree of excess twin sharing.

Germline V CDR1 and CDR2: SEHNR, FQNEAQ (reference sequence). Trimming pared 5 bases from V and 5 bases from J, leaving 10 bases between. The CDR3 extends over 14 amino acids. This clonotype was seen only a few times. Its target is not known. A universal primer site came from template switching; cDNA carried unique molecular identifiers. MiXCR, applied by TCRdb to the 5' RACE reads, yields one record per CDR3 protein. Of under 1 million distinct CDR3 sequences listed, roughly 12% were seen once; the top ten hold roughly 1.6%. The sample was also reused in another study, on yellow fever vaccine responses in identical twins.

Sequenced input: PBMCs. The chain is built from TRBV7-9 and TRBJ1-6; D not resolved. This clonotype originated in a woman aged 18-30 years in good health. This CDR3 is CASSEELNNSPLHF. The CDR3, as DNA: TGTGCCAGCAGCGAGGAGCTAAATAATTCACCCCTCCACTTT. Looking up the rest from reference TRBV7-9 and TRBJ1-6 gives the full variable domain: DTGVSQNPRHKITKRGQNVTFRCDPISEHNRLYWYRQTLGQGPEFLTYFQNEAQLEKSRLLSDRFSAERPKGSFSTLEIQRTEQGDSAMYLCASSEELNNSPLHFGNGTRLTVT.